Detailed here is one TCR beta chain. The sample belongs to a study of shared T cell receptors in the human thymus. Clones were read by immunoSEQ multiplex PCR, and TCRdb kept only the in-frame ones, dropping some. The sample carries about 660,000 clones, more than 75% recorded once. The same data also contributed to another study, on human thymus T cells. In that study: The donor group consisted of healthy Finnish infants who were having corrective surgery for congenital heart defects. Resections obtained during corrective heart surgery supplied the thymus tissue. The related literature has documented a marked overlap of thymic repertoires among unrelated individuals.

Input material: thymocytes. The source of this sequence is a boy under two years old with a congenital heart defect.

The CDR3 DNA is TGCGCCAGCAGCCAGGCCTACGGGACTACCTACGAGCAGTACTTC. It codes for CASSQAYGTTYEQYF. The chain recombines TRBV4-1 with TRBJ2-7; 7 bases map to TRBD2. Germline V gene lookup returns CDR1 MGHRA and CDR2 YSYEKL. The CDR3 is made up of 15 amino acids. The V and J ends lost 3 bases and 2 bases, in that order; junction bases with no gene match: 7.